This TCR beta chain was profiled in a study of ipilimumab plus nivolumab after autologous stem cell transplantation. Germline CDR1 and CDR2: LNHDA and SQIVND (reference sequence). V was clipped by 4 bases and J by 8 bases, with 21 bases between them. The CDR3 has 17 amino acids. General study findings and limits: The authors say TCR, Treg and microbiome findings warrant further study.

Concerning this clone itself: Antigen specificity is unknown.

Repertoires were generated with immunoSEQ multiplex PCR, while TCRdb's copy carries only in-frame clones and drops some. This table has some 46,000 clones, over 75% appearing once. The chain joins TRBV19 to TRBJ1-6; D not certain. The receptor's source is a male donor with multiple myeloma. The sample here was PBMCs, taken in a trial of ipilimumab plus nivolumab as post-transplant consolidation. This chain's CDR3 is CASSKATGPREDSPLHF. CDR3 sequence (DNA): TGTGCCAGTAGTAAAGCAACCGGGCCCCGCGAGGATTCACCCCTCCACTTT.